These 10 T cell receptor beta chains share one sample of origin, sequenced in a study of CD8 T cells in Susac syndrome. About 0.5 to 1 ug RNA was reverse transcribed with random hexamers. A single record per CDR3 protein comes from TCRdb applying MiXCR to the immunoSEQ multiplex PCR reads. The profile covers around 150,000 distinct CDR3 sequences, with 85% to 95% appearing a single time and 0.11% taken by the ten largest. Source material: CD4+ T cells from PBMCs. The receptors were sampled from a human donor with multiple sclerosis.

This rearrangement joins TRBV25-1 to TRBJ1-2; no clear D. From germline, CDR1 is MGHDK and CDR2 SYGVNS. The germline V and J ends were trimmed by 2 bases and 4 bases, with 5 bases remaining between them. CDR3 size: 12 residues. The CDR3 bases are TGTGCCAGCAGTGAAGGCGTCTATGGCTACACCTTC. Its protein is CASSEGVYGYTF.

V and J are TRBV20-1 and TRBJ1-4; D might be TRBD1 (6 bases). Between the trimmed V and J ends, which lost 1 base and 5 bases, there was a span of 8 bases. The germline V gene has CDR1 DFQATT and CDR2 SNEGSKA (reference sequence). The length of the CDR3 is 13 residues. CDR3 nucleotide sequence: TGCAGTGCTAGAGGACAGGACAATGAAAAACTGTTTTTT. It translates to CSARGQDNEKLFF.

The CDR3 here is CASSLVLGGETQYF. The CDR3 nucleotides read TGTGCCAGCAGCTTAGTTCTAGGGGGAGAGACCCAGTACTTC. The J gene is TRBJ2-5, the V gene TRBV7-8; D might be TRBD1 (6 bases). Germline V gene data show CDR1 as SGHVS and CDR2 as FQNEAQ. V gave up 1 base and J gave up 4 bases, with 10 bases separating them. CDR3 length equals 14 residues.

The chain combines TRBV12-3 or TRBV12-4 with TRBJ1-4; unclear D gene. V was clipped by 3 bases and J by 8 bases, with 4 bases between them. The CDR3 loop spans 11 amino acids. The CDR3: CASSFREKLFF. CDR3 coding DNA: TGTGCCAGCAGTTTCAGGGAAAAACTGTTTTTT.

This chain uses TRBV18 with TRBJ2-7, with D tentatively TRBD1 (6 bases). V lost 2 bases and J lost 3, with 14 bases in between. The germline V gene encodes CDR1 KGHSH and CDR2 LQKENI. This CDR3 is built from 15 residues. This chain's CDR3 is CASSPIRGSSYEQYF. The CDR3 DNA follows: TGTGCCAGCTCACCAATCAGGGGCTCTAGCTACGAGCAGTACTTC.

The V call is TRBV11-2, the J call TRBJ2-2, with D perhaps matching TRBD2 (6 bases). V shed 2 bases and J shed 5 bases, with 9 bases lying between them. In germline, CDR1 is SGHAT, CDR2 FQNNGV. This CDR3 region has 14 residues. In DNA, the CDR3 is TGTGCCAGCAGCTTACAAGGGAGGACCGGGGAGCTGTTTTTT. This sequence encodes CASSLQGRTGELFF.

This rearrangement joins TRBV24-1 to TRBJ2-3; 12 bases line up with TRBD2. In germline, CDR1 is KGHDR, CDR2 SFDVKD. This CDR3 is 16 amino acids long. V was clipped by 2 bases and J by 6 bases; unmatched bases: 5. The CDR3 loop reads CATSDSGTSGLDTQYF. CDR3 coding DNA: TGTGCCACCAGTGATTCAGGGACTAGCGGGCTTGATACGCAGTATTTT.

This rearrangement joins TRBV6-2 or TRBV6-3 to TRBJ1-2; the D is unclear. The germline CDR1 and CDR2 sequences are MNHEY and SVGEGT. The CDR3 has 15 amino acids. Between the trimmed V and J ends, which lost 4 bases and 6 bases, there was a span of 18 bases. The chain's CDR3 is CASSSNLDKQDGYTF. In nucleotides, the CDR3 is TGTGCCAGCAGTTCCAACCTCGATAAGCAGGATGGCTACACCTTC.

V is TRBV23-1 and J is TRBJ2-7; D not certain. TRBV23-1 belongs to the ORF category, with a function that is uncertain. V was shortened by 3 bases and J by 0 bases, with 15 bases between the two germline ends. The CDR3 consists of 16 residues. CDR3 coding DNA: TGCGCCAGCAGTCATTTGGTGGCAGCGAGCTCCTACGAGCAGTACTTC. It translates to CASSHLVAASSYEQYF.

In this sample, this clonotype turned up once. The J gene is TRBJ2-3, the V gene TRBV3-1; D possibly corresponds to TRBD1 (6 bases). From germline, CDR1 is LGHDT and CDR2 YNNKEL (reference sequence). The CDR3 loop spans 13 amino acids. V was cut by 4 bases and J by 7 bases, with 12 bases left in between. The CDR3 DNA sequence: TGTGCCAGCAGCCCACAGGGTCGATATACGCAGTATTTT. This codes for CASSPQGRYTQYF.